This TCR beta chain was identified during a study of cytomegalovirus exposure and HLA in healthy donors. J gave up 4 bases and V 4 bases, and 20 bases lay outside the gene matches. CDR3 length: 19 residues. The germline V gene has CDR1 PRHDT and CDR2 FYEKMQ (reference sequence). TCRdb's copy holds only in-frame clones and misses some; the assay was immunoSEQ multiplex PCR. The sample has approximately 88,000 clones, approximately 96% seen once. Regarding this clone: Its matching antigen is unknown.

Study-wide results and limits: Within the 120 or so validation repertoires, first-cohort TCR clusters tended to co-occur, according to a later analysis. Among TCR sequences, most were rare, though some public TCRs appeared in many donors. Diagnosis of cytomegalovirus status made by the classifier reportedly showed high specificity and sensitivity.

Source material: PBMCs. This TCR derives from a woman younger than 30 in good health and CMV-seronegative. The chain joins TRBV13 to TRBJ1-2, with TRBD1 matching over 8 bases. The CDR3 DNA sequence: TGTGCCAGCAGCTGGGGGCGCTTTGGACAGGGCCAGTTCCTCTATGGCTACACCTTC. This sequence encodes CASSWGRFGQGQFLYGYTF.